This TCR beta chain originates from a study of T-cell reconstitution after alpha-beta-depleted transplantation in children. General study findings and limits: As was reported, about two months after transplant, alpha-beta T cells came from several hundred expanded graft clones. The study traced high day-60 TCRbeta diversity in some patients to surviving recipient T cells and thymic progenitors. Newly generated T cells supplied most T-cell counts and diversity one year post-transplant.

Unique molecular identifiers featured in how the TCRbeta library was prepared. TCRdb analysed the PCR reads with MiXCR anew, one entry per CDR3 protein. The sample records about 900,000 distinct CDR3 sequences, 25% to 35% being singletons. About this clonotype: The antigen remains undetermined.

V lost 1 base and J lost 5; bases outside the gene matches: 4. Per the germline V gene, CDR1 is SEHNR and CDR2 is FQNEAQ (reference sequence). This CDR3 contains 15 residues. Sequencing was performed on PBMCs, mostly from graft donor cells, taken 360 days after TCRalphabeta/CD19-depleted stem cell transplant. V is TRBV7-9 and J is TRBJ2-3; 9 bases match TRBD1. The TCR comes from a boy under three years old who had a stem cell transplant for SCID, so the T cells may come from the graft donor. The CDR3 region has the DNA TGTGCCAGCAGCTTAGGGGACAGGGAGGAAGATACGCAGTATTTT. Encoded protein: CASSLGDREEDTQYF.